The clone carrying this T cell receptor (beta chain) was counted a few times. Its antigen is undetermined. The record originates from a study of T cell responses to AZD1222 COVID-19 vaccine. V lost 4 bases to trimming and J lost 0 bases, with 10 bases between them. The CDR3 spans 14 residues. The germline V gene has CDR1 SEHNR and CDR2 FQNEAQ (reference sequence). TCRdb's table, derived via immunoSEQ multiplex PCR, lists solely in-frame clones and lacks some. The sample consists of approximately 200,000 clones, around 88% of them appearing once. Study-level points and caveats: Repertoires were obtained solely post-peak T cell response.

This specimen was peripheral blood, taken on day 0 of AZD1222 vaccination. This TCR was sampled from an adult in good health. The chain has TRBV7-9 and TRBJ2-7, with D possibly being TRBD1 (6 bases). Written as DNA, the CDR3 is TGTGCCAGCAGCTGGCCGGACAGCTCCTACGAGCAGTACTTC. Protein sequence: CASSWPDSSYEQYF.